Detailed here is one TCR beta chain. As yet, its antigen is unknown. Heparinised blood was drawn once per donor, averaging roughly 120 mL. This sample is drawn from a study of beta chain features in type 1 diabetes. Study-wide context: The study found patients and healthy donors alike in age, gender and cell yields.

Every isolated RNA sample was fully reverse transcribed, so sequencing captured expressed TCRB transcripts. TCRdb's table, derived via immunoSEQ multiplex PCR, lists solely in-frame clones and lacks some. The sample consists of about 180,000 clones, about 13% of them appearing once. Unmatched junction bases numbered 2, after V lost 5 bases and J lost 5 bases. The CDR3 covers 13 residues. Per the germline V gene, CDR1 is SGHTA and CDR2 is FQGTGA. Study results and limitations: The study found that naive, central memory and Treg TCRB repertoires appeared more similar in patients than in healthy donors. Diminished insertions and augmented deletions at VDJ junctions characterized type 1 diabetes patients.

Input material: central memory CD4+ T cells from blood. The sequence was collected from a woman under 30 in good health. This rearrangement joins TRBV7-3 to TRBJ2-5; 10 nucleotides line up with TRBD1. In DNA form, the CDR3 reads TGTGCCAGCAGCCAGGGACAGGGGGAGACCCAGTACTTC. This gives the protein CASSQGQGETQYF.